Sequencing of this T cell receptor beta chain was carried out in a study of T cells in narcolepsy. The CDR3 has 18 amino acids. Trimming shortened V by 1 base and J by 0 bases, and 16 bases separated the two germline ends. Germline CDR1 reads MDHEN; CDR2 reads SYDVKM. Sequencing was performed with immunoSEQ multiplex PCR; in TCRdb, only in-frame clones are kept and a portion is missing. The sample lists around 18,000 clones, 72% seen once, with around 15% in the top ten. The clonotype comes from a human donor with narcolepsy. The chain carries TRBV28 and TRBJ1-5; no clear D. What was sequenced was CD45RA- memory CD8+ T cells from PBMCs. CDR3 sequence reads: CASSLFDIGRYSNQPQHF. DNA of the CDR3: TGTGCCAGCAGTTTATTCGACATCGGACGGTATAGCAATCAGCCCCAGCATTTT. The entire variable domain, with the rest obtained from reference TRBV28 and TRBJ1-5, is as follows: DVKVTQSSRYLVKRTGEKVFLECVQDMDHENMFWYRQDPGLGLRLIYFSYDVKMKEKGDIPEGYSVSREKKERFSLILESASTNQTSMYLCASSLFDIGRYSNQPQHFGDGTRLSIL.